The rows below give T cell receptor beta chains drawn from one sample of a study of CD8 T cells in ankylosing spondylitis. TCRdb re-called the 5' RACE reads through MiXCR, storing one row per CDR3 protein. The repertoire has around 6,700 distinct CDR3 sequences, roughly 2.8% of them found once; the top ten carry about 35%. The source material was blood, either unsorted or a sorted T cell fraction (not recorded which). All receptors come from a female donor with ankylosing spondylitis or in good health (not recorded which). Each CDR3 is given with its conserved first and last residue. The D gene is left open where the match is weak. Clone size is given as how often the clone was seen (once, few, many) or a class if it is expanded.

>TRBJ1-2|many|TRBD1|TRBV9
TGTGCCAGCAGCCCATCCGGGACAGACCCTTATGGCTACACCTTC
CASSPSGTDPYGYTF
>TRBJ2-7|many|.|TRBV9
TGTGCCAGCAGCGTAGGGGGTCAGAACTCCTACGAGCAGTACTTC
CASSVGGQNSYEQYF
>TRBJ1-1|many|TRBD1|TRBV9
TGTGCCAGCAGCGCTGGGGACAGTAGCACTGAAGCTTTCTTT
CASSAGDSSTEAFF
>TRBJ2-5|many|TRBD2|TRBV9
TGTGCCAGCAGTGGAGTAGCGGGGGCCCAAGAGACCCAGTACTTC
CASSGVAGAQETQYF
>TRBJ2-1|medium-sized|.|TRBV9
TGTGCCAGCAGCGTACCAGGGACCAATGAGCAGTTCTTC
CASSVPGTNEQFF
>TRBJ1-5|many|TRBD1|TRBV9
TGTGCCAGCAGCGACAACAGGGGACGTCAGCCCCAGCATTTT
CASSDNRGRQPQHF
>TRBJ2-3|many|.|TRBV9
TGTGCCAGCAGCCCGGTACTAGGTGGAGATACGCAGTATTTT
CASSPVLGGDTQYF
>TRBJ2-7|many|.|TRBV9
TGTGCCAGCAGCGTAGGGCAGGGCCCCTACGAGCAGTACTTC
CASSVGQGPYEQYF
>TRBJ2-7|medium-sized|.|TRBV9
TGTGCCAGCAGCTCGAACTCAGGGTTCCACGAGCAGTACTTC
CASSSNSGFHEQYF
>TRBJ2-7|medium-sized|TRBD1|TRBV9
TGTGCCAGCAGTACTACAGGGGCGGACGAGCAGTACTTC
CASSTTGADEQYF
>TRBJ2-1|once|.|TRBV9
TGTGCCAGCAGCGTTTGGCGGGACCTCCCGAATGAGCAGTTCTTC
CASSVWRDLPNEQFF
>TRBJ2-7|many|TRBD2|TRBV9
TGTGCCAGCAGCCCCTTAGGTAGCGGGGGGCACGAGCAGTACTTC
CASSPLGSGGHEQYF
>TRBJ2-5|many|.|TRBV9
TGTGCCAGCAGCCCCTCTACGGGAGCGGTAGAGACCCAGTACTTC
CASSPSTGAVETQYF